These 17 T cell receptor beta chains share one sample of origin, sequenced in a study of blood T cells in healthy people across ages (dated by TCRdb to 2015 to 2017). Library generation was performed with 5' RACE. Sequencing instrument: Illumina HiSeq 2500. A second roughly 6 to 11 cycle PCR used a sample-barcoded 5' primer and a J-beta primer mix. TCRdb reprocessing: public reads trimmed at Q25 with fastp, clones called with MiXCR, in-frame beta chains kept. All rows with the same CDR3 protein become a single entry with the most common DNA and genes. Here the sample has approximately 900,000 distinct CDR3 sequences; 25% to 35% occur a single time. Approximately 10% of the sample goes to the ten largest clones. These records were also assigned to another study, of T cells of mothers and their children.

Sample: blood. The receptors originated from a woman aged 40 to 50 in good health.

The rearrangement links TRBV6-6 to TRBJ1-2, with a tentative D call TRBD1 (5 bases). Trimming took 4 bases from V and 6 from J, leaving 24 bases between them. The length of the CDR3 is 17 residues. Germline CDR1 is MNHNY and CDR2 is SVGAGI (reference sequence). The CDR3 nucleotides are TGTGCCAGCAGTTCCTTTGCCGGGGCCGGAGCGGGCGATGGCTACACCTTC. It encodes CASSSFAGAGAGDGYTF.

J is TRBJ2-7 and V is TRBV12-3 or TRBV12-4, with TRBD1 identical over 9 bases. The CDR3 length is 14 residues. The V gene end was trimmed by 4 bases and the J gene end by 8 bases; junction bases not matched to a gene: 9. In nucleotides, the CDR3 is TGTGCCAGCAGTTCCGGGACAGGGCTATACAAGCAGTACTTC. This gives the protein CASSSGTGLYKQYF.

The genes are TRBV4-1 and TRBJ2-1; D is perhaps TRBD1 or TRBD2 (5 bases each). V gave up 1 base and J gave up 4 bases, with 14 bases separating them. The CDR3 runs 16 residues. The germline V gene encodes CDR1 MGHRA and CDR2 YSYEKL. The CDR3 spells CASSQGGTVGYNEQFF. Here the CDR3 DNA reads TGCGCCAGCAGCCAAGGGGGGACGGTAGGATACAATGAGCAGTTCTTC.

Remarks on this clonotype: A much larger clone differs from this one at a single base, so this may be a read error. This chain joins TRBV7-6 and TRBJ2-7; either TRBD1 or TRBD2 may supply D (6 bases each). CDR1 is SGHVS, CDR2 FNYEAQ, per germline. This CDR3 region has 15 residues. Deletions cut 1 base from V and 5 bases from J, with 15 bases between. CDR3 DNA: TGTGCCAGCAGCTTAGGGGGGGCAGTAGTGGACGAGCAGTACTTC. Amino acid sequence: CASSLGGAVVDEQYF.

Notes on this clonotype: Here the CDR3 omits its conserved ending phenylalanine or tryptophan, so a read error is the likely source. The V and J genes are TRBV5-1 and TRBJ2-3; TRBD1 is a possible D gene (7 bases). Germline CDR1 SGHRS, CDR2 YFSETQ. The CDR3 contains 18 residues. V was pared by 1 base and J by 3 bases, with 21 bases between. The CDR3 sequence is CASSLRGLARYRTDTQYL. The CDR3 DNA is TGCGCCAGCAGCTTGAGGGGGCTAGCGAGGTACAGGACAGATACGCAGTATTTG.

This clonotype was detected only a few times. The chain employs TRBV29-1 and TRBJ1-1; TRBD1 might be the D (5 bases). The ends were cut back, 7 bases at V and 4 bases at J, with 13 bases in the middle. Germline loops: CDR1 SQVTM, CDR2 ANQGSEA. The CDR3 runs to 12 residues. CDR3 DNA sequence: TGCAGCGGGGGGGGACTTGTCACTGAAGCTTTCTTT. Its translation is CSGGGLVTEAFF.

This clonotype occurred many times. The chain links TRBV5-1 to TRBJ1-5; possibly TRBD1 for D (6 bases). Trimming removed 1 base from V and 7 bases from J, with 9 bases in between. The CDR3 runs 13 residues. Germline V lookup: CDR1 SGHRS, CDR2 YFSETQ. CDR3 sequence reads: CASSLTGAQPQHF. The CDR3 DNA reads as TGCGCCAGCAGCTTGACGGGGGCCCAGCCCCAGCATTTT.

V usage is TRBV7-2 and J usage is TRBJ2-5, with D perhaps TRBD2 (5 bases). Germline CDR1 reads SGHTA; CDR2 reads FQGNSA. This CDR3 comprises 13 residues. V lost 4 bases and J lost 5, with 11 bases in between. The CDR3 sequence: CASSSGYKETQYF. The CDR3 DNA is TGTGCCAGCAGCTCGGGGTATAAGGAGACCCAGTACTTC.

This clonotype was seen repeatedly, ten times or more. The CDR3 reads CASSPVEGGVETQYF. The CDR3 DNA reads as TGTGCCAGCAGCCCCGTGGAGGGAGGAGTGGAGACCCAGTACTTC. The V and J genes are TRBV6-5 and TRBJ2-5; a weak D match, TRBD2 (6 bases). The CDR3 is 15 amino acids. V dropped 6 bases and J dropped 5 bases, with 19 bases sitting between them. Germline loops: CDR1 MNHEY, CDR2 SVGAGI.

The chain links TRBV4-1 to TRBJ1-1; maybe TRBD1 (6 bases). Germline V lookup: CDR1 MGHRA, CDR2 YSYEKL. The ends were cut back, 11 bases at V and 7 bases at J, with 20 bases in the middle. This CDR3 region has 13 residues. DNA of the CDR3: TGCGCCGCGGCCAGGGGAGTTGAGAATGAAGCTTTCTTT. Translation gives CAAARGVENEAFF.

This rearrangement joins TRBV7-2 to TRBJ1-4; D gene unclear. V was pared by 0 bases and J by 6 bases, with 5 bases between. Germline values: CDR1 SGHTA, CDR2 FQGNSA. The CDR3 runs to 13 residues. The CDR3 here is CASSLAQDEKLFF. The CDR3, as DNA: TGTGCCAGCAGCTTAGCCCAGGATGAAAAACTGTTTTTT.

Details on this clonotype: The junction departs from the called germline gene at one end, perhaps through a read error. This chain links TRBV4-3 with TRBJ2-1, with D possibly called TRBD1 or TRBD2 (6 bases each). The DNA end lines up better with TRBJ2-7; the J call may be wrong. Germline V gene lookup returns CDR1 LGHNA and CDR2 YSLEER. CDR3 length equals 16 residues. CDR3 protein: CASCQEGWGAGYEQYF. CDR3 DNA sequence: TGCGCCAGCTGCCAAGAAGGGTGGGGGGCCGGGTACGAGCAGTACTTC.

The chain carries TRBV7-2 and TRBJ2-2; no clear D gene. The CDR3 runs to 15 residues. V was cut by 1 base and J by 3 bases, with 9 bases left in between. The germline V gene encodes CDR1 SGHTA and CDR2 FQGNSA. The CDR3 here is CASSLDSLYTGELFF. CDR3 nucleotide sequence: TGTGCCAGCAGCTTAGACAGCCTATACACCGGGGAGCTGTTTTTT.

About this clonotype itself: A junction boundary mismatches the germline segment, possibly from a read error. This chain uses TRBV20-1 with TRBJ2-1; 7 bases fit TRBD2. The CDR3 has 14 residues. CDR1 DFQATT and CDR2 SNEGSKA come from the germline V gene (reference sequence). In DNA form, the CDR3 reads TGCAGTGTTGACGGACTAGGCTCCTACAATGGGCAGTTCTTC. It specifies CSVDGLGSYNGQFF.

This clonotype was detected many times. This sequence joins TRBV2 and TRBJ2-7; D not certain. V shed 8 bases and J shed 6 bases, with 17 bases lying between them. This CDR3 contains 13 residues. In germline, CDR1 is SNHLY, CDR2 FYNNEI. The CDR3 DNA reads as TGTGCCAGCTCCCTCTCGGGCTGGGTCGAGCAGTACTTC. Its protein product is CASSLSGWVEQYF.

J is TRBJ2-3 and V is TRBV28, with unresolved D. The V and J ends lost 11 bases and 4 bases respectively, with 10 bases between them. Germline assignment: CDR1 MDHEN and CDR2 SYDVKM. CDR3 size: 11 residues. This chain's CDR3 is CAGGFADTQYF. The CDR3 DNA is TGTGCCGGTGGGTTCGCAGATACGCAGTATTTT.

The chain uses TRBV28 and TRBJ1-5, with no clear D. There are 16 residues in the CDR3. Deletions cut 2 bases from V and 2 bases from J, with 13 bases between. Germline CDR1 is MDHEN and CDR2 is SYDVKM. CDR3 coding DNA: TGTGCCAGCAGTTTACGCGCGACCCTTGGCAATCAGCCCCAGCATTTT. Translated, it gives CASSLRATLGNQPQHF. Combining the CDR3 with reference TRBV28 and TRBJ1-5 gives the whole variable domain DVKVTQSSRYLVKRTGEKVFLECVQDMDHENMFWYRQDPGLGLRLIYFSYDVKMKEKGDIPEGYSVSREKKERFSLILESASTNQTSMYLCASSLRATLGNQPQHFGDGTRLSIL.